The 15 T cell receptor beta chains in this list originate from one sample, sequenced in a study of blood T cell repertoires in COVID-19. Data came from immunoSEQ multiplex PCR; TCRdb stores just in-frame clones and leaves some out. The sample gives 20,000 to 30,000 clones, around 86% of which show up once; 5% to 8% is in the top ten. The sequenced sample consisted of peripheral blood. The origin of the receptors is a man in his 70s with acute or convalescent COVID-19.

The chain combines TRBV12-3 or TRBV12-4 with TRBJ2-1; D remains ambiguous. This CDR3 has 13 amino acids. V was cut by 5 bases and J by 5 bases, with 10 bases left in between. CDR3 bases: TGTGCCAGCAGTCCCCTCCGGGACAATGAGCAGTTCTTC. Residues: CASSPLRDNEQFF.

Only a few counts were recorded for this clone. The rearrangement uses TRBV20-1 and TRBJ1-1; 7 bases are shared with TRBD1. The V and J ends lost 5 bases and 11 bases, in that order; junction bases with no gene match: 8. The CDR3 extends over 11 amino acids. The germline CDR1 and CDR2 sequences are DFQATT and SNEGSKA (reference sequence). Written as DNA, the CDR3 is TGCAGTGCTTATTGGGACAGTTTGGCTTTCTTT. It codes for CSAYWDSLAFF.

The chain is built from TRBV25-1 and TRBJ2-2; perhaps TRBD1 as D (6 bases). CDR1 is MGHDK, CDR2 SYGVNS, per germline. The CDR3 is 12 amino acids. The ends were cut back, 8 bases at V and 4 bases at J, with 8 bases in the middle. CDR3 sequence (DNA): TGTGCCAGCGGCAGGGGCACCGGGGAGCTGTTTTTT. It yields the protein CASGRGTGELFF.

This chain joins TRBV5-1 and TRBJ1-1, with D unclear. The length of the CDR3 is 15 residues. CDR1 SGHRS and CDR2 YFSETQ come from the germline V gene. Trimming left V 3 bases short and J 4 bases short, with 16 bases between. CDR3 residues: CASSSVTSGSTEAFF. Here the CDR3 DNA reads TGCGCCAGCAGCTCCGTGACCTCCGGGAGCACTGAAGCTTTCTTT.

The chain joins TRBV19 to TRBJ2-7; 8 nucleotides align to TRBD1. The trim removed 5 bases at V and 4 bases at J, leaving 16 bases unmatched. This CDR3 comprises 17 residues. Germline V CDR1 and CDR2: LNHDA, SQIVND (reference sequence). The CDR3 sequence is CASSVNRSRGRRYEQYF. The CDR3 region has the DNA TGTGCCAGTAGTGTCAACCGCTCCAGGGGGCGCAGATACGAGCAGTACTTC.

CDR3 loop: CAWNIGQGRNGYTF. CDR3 nucleotide sequence: TGTGCCTGGAATATAGGACAGGGTAGAAATGGCTACACCTTC. The chain couples TRBV30 to TRBJ1-2; 8 positions agree with TRBD1. V gave up 4 bases and J gave up 6 bases; unmatched junction bases: 10. The CDR3 totals 14 residues. Germline V gene data show CDR1 as GTSNPN and CDR2 as SVGIG (reference sequence).

The chain couples TRBV7-2 to TRBJ2-1, with 7 bases matching TRBD2. V lost 5 bases and J lost 14; bases outside the gene matches: 12. This CDR3 has 13 residues. Germline CDR1 SGHTA, CDR2 FQGNSA. CDR3 region: CASSPDWEGEKFF. The CDR3 DNA reads as TGTGCCAGCAGCCCCGACTGGGAGGGAGAAAAGTTCTTC.

The rearrangement joins TRBV7-2 to TRBJ2-7; 10 nucleotides line up with TRBD1. The ends lost 5 bases at V and 6 bases at J; junction bases unmatched: 7. CDR1 is SGHTA and CDR2 is FQGNSA in the germline V gene. This CDR3 comprises 14 residues. The CDR3 sequence: CASSPGTGALEQYF. In nucleotides, the CDR3 is TGTGCCAGCAGCCCCGGGACAGGGGCCCTCGAGCAGTACTTC.

The chain uses TRBV6-5 and TRBJ2-2; 7 nucleotides align to TRBD2. With 10 bases clipped from V and 2 bases from J, the junction kept 4 bases outside the gene matches. This CDR3 has 13 amino acids. Germline V CDR1 and CDR2: MNHEY, SVGAGI. The CDR3: CATGLDNTGELFF. The DNA of the CDR3 is TGTGCCACCGGACTAGATAACACCGGGGAGCTGTTTTTT.

This clone was seen a few times. The chain has TRBV3-1 (or the pseudogene TRBV3-2) and TRBJ2-1; weak D call: TRBD2 (5 bases). V shed 1 base and J shed 0 bases, with 10 bases lying between them. CDR1 and CDR2 (germline): LGHDT, YNNKEL (reference sequence). CDR3 length equals 16 residues. CDR3 coding DNA: TGTGCCAGCAGCCAAGCCCTAGCTAGCTCCTACAATGAGCAGTTCTTC. This translates into CASSQALASSYNEQFF.

This chain uses TRBV5-4 with TRBJ1-2; 7 nucleotides match TRBD1. Germline trimming cut 4 bases from V and 8 bases from J; bases unmatched to any gene: 14. The CDR3 spans 15 residues. Germline lookup yields CDR1 SGHNT and CDR2 YYREEE (reference sequence). The CDR3 DNA sequence: TGTGCCAGCAGCGAAGGCTTACAGGGGTTTGGCGGCTACACCTTC. It encodes CASSEGLQGFGGYTF.

This clone was observed a few times. The chain carries TRBV7-3 and TRBJ1-1; 9 nucleotides match TRBD1. The germline V gene has CDR1 SGHTA and CDR2 FQGTGA. The CDR3 has 15 amino acids. V shed 4 bases and J 4 bases; nucleotides not matched to a gene: 7. The CDR3 region has the DNA TGTGCCAGCAGCTCCTCCGGGACAGGGTCCACTGAAGCTTTCTTT. Translated: CASSSSGTGSTEAFF.

The chain combines TRBV29-1 with TRBJ2-1; TRBD2 matches at 8 bases. This CDR3 comprises 16 residues. With V trimmed by 4 bases and J by 4 bases, 12 bases remained unmatched. Looked up from germline, CDR1 is SQVTM and CDR2 is ANQGSEA. In DNA, the CDR3 is TGCAGCGTTGTCTACGGGGGGGTCAATGGGTACAATGAGCAGTTCTTC. It is translated as CSVVYGGVNGYNEQFF.

The rearrangement links TRBV3-1 (or the pseudogene TRBV3-2) to TRBJ1-3; no clear D. The CDR3 has 16 amino acids. V lost 4 bases and J lost 0, with 13 bases in between. Germline V gene lookup returns CDR1 LGHDT and CDR2 YNNKEL (reference sequence). The CDR3 region has the DNA TGTGCCAGCAGCCCCCTTGGCAGGTTCTCTGGAAACACCATATATTTT. Its translation is CASSPLGRFSGNTIYF.

The chain has TRBV3-1 (or the pseudogene TRBV3-2) and TRBJ1-1; 7 bases map to TRBD1. Per the germline V gene, CDR1 is LGHDT and CDR2 is YNNKEL (reference sequence). The CDR3 consists of 17 residues. V trimming: 4 bases; J trimming: 4 bases; junction bases outside the gene matches: 15. This chain's CDR3 is CASSPHSPPQGLTEAFF. CDR3 DNA sequence: TGTGCCAGCAGCCCCCACTCACCGCCACAGGGGCTCACTGAAGCTTTCTTT.